These 11 T cell receptor beta chains were sequenced from one sample in a study of OX40 agonist ivuxolimab in advanced cancers. The protocol was immunoSEQ multiplex PCR, while the TCRdb copy is restricted to in-frame clones and leaves out a portion. The repertoire has around 70,000 clones, roughly 80% of them found once; the top ten carry roughly 2.5%. The specimen comprised CD4+ or CD8+ T cells sorted from blood, sampled in a trial of the OX40 agonist ivuxolimab. These receptors were collected from an adult with an advanced solid tumor such as melanoma, head and neck, liver or kidney cancer.

V usage is TRBV9 and J usage is TRBJ2-1, with a weak D call TRBD1 (5 bases). CDR3 length: 14 residues. CDR1 SGDLS and CDR2 YYNGEE come from the germline V gene. The V end was cut by 3 bases, the J end by 4 bases, with 11 bases between. The CDR3 DNA follows: TGTGCCAGCAGCGCCGGATCAGGGTACAATGAGCAGTTCTTC. The encoded protein is CASSAGSGYNEQFF. Variable domain in full (rest from reference TRBV9 and TRBJ2-1): DSGVTQTPKHLITATGQRVTLRCSPRSGDLSVYWYQQSLDQGLQFLIQYYNGEERAKGNILERFSAQQFPDLHSELNLSSLELGDSALYFCASSAGSGYNEQFFGPGTRLTVL.

The genes are TRBV19 and TRBJ1-2; D is unclear. The germline gives CDR1 LNHDA, CDR2 SQIVND (reference sequence). Trimming removed 10 bases at V and 4 bases at J, with 19 bases between. The CDR3 contains 14 residues. The CDR3 region has the DNA TGTGCCACCTCATCGTCCCCACTACCCTATGGCTACACCTTC. Its protein product is CATSSSPLPYGYTF.

The rearrangement links TRBV29-1 to TRBJ2-5, with 7 bases lining up with TRBD1. The CDR3 totals 11 residues. The trim removed 6 bases at V and 3 bases at J, leaving 1 base unmatched. The germline CDR1 and CDR2 sequences are SQVTM and ANQGSEA. Here the CDR3 reads CSVTGEETQYF. The CDR3 bases are TGCAGCGTCACAGGGGAAGAGACCCAGTACTTC.

As to this clone: The sample has other DNA sequences that encode this CDR3 too. The genes are TRBV18 and TRBJ1-5; perhaps TRBD1 as D (6 bases). This CDR3 contains 14 residues. Trimming removed 3 bases from V and 4 bases from J, with 10 bases in between. Germline assignment: CDR1 KGHSH and CDR2 LQKENI. The CDR3 protein is CASSPSGDNQPQHF. CDR3 DNA: TGTGCCAGCTCACCCTCAGGGGATAATCAGCCCCAGCATTTT. The full variable domain, rest sourced from reference TRBV18 and TRBJ1-5, is NAGVMQNPRHLVRRRGQEARLRCSPMKGHSHVYWYRQLPEEGLKFMVYLQKENIIDESGMPKERFSAEFPKEGPSILRIQQVVRGDSAAYFCASSPSGDNQPQHFGDGTRLSIL.

V gene TRBV30 combines with J gene TRBJ2-1; 8 bases are shared with TRBD2. Per the germline V gene, CDR1 is GTSNPN and CDR2 is SVGIG (reference sequence). With V trimmed by 0 bases and J by 0 bases, 19 bases remained unmatched. The CDR3 covers 21 residues. CDR3 sequence (DNA): TGTGCCTGGAGTGTACATCGAGGTGGGCGGGAGGCCAAGAGCTCCTACAATGAGCAGTTCTTC. It codes for CAWSVHRGGREAKSSYNEQFF.

The V gene is TRBV4-2, the J gene TRBJ2-7, with D uncertain. V was shortened by 4 bases and J by 6 bases, with 13 bases between the two germline ends. The CDR3 length is 13 residues. CDR1 and CDR2 (germline): LGHNA, YNFKEQ. CDR3 region: CASSLDPPLEQYF. Here the CDR3 DNA reads TGTGCCAGCAGCCTGGACCCCCCCCTCGAGCAGTACTTC.

The chain employs TRBV19 and TRBJ1-3; tentative D call: TRBD1 (5 bases). V was pared by 10 bases and J by 1 base, with 17 bases between. The germline V gene has CDR1 LNHDA and CDR2 SQIVND (reference sequence). This CDR3 region has 15 residues. CDR3 sequence reads: CATSPGAASGNTIYF. The DNA for the CDR3 is TGTGCCACTTCACCCGGGGCGGCTTCTGGAAACACCATATATTTT.

The CDR3 here is CASSRTYQAKNIQYF. Written as DNA, the CDR3 is TGCGCCAGCAGTAGGACATACCAAGCCAAAAACATTCAGTACTTC. The chain carries TRBV5-1 and TRBJ2-4, with a weak D call TRBD1 (5 bases). The CDR3 covers 15 residues. Trimming shortened V by 5 bases and J by 0 bases, and 12 bases separated the two germline ends. Per germline, CDR1 SGHRS and CDR2 YFSETQ.

The chain joins TRBV13 to TRBJ1-1; D is possibly TRBD1 (6 bases). V was trimmed by 7 bases and J by 11 bases, leaving 20 bases between them. The CDR3 covers 13 residues. Per the germline V gene, CDR1 is PRHDT and CDR2 is FYEKMQ (reference sequence). CDR3 region: CASTIGGVSGAFF. The CDR3 DNA reads TGTGCCAGCACCATAGGGGGTGTTTCTGGGGCTTTCTTT.

In this sample, this clone turned up a few times. The chain uses TRBV19 and TRBJ2-7, with 11 positions matching TRBD2. CDR1 is LNHDA, CDR2 SQIVND, per germline (reference sequence). This CDR3 has 14 residues. V shed 6 bases, J shed 0 bases, and the junction held 1 base outside the gene matches. The CDR3 nucleotides read TGTGCCAGTAGGGGACTAGCGGACTCCTACGAGCAGTACTTC. This gives the protein CASRGLADSYEQYF.

The chain carries TRBV10-3 and TRBJ2-1, with 7 bases lining up with TRBD2. V gave up 4 bases and J gave up 0 bases; unmatched junction bases: 0. Germline V gene sequence: CDR1 ENHRY, CDR2 SYGVKD. CDR3 length: 14 residues. CDR3 in DNA: TGTGCCATCAGTGCTAGCGGCTCCTACAATGAGCAGTTCTTC. Protein product: CAISASGSYNEQFF.